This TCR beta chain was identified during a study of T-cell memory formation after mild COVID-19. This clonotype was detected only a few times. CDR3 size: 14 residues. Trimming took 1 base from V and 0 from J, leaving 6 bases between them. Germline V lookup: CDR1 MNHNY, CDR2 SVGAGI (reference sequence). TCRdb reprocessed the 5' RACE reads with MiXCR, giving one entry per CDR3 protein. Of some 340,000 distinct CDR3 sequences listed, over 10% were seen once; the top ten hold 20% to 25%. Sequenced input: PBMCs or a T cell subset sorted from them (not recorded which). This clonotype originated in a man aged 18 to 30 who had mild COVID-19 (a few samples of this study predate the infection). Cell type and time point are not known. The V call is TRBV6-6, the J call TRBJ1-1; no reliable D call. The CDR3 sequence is CASSYLLVNTEAFF. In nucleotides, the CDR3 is TGTGCCAGCAGTTACTTACTAGTGAACACTGAAGCTTTCTTT.